This T cell receptor beta chain was recorded in a study of blood T cell repertoires in COVID-19. V gave up 7 bases and J gave up 5 bases, with 18 bases separating them. The CDR3 is made up of 15 amino acids. Germline V gives CDR1 LNHDA, CDR2 SQIVND (reference sequence). Clones were read by immunoSEQ multiplex PCR, and TCRdb kept only the in-frame ones, dropping some. The sample shows 150,000 to 200,000 clones, 84% of them seen only once. Specimen: peripheral blood. The receptor's source is a human donor in a cohort sampled during active COVID-19. The V gene is TRBV19, the J gene TRBJ1-5; D is perhaps TRBD1 (6 bases). CDR3 in amino acids: CASTTITGSDQPQHF. DNA of the CDR3: TGTGCCAGTACCACCATCACAGGGTCAGATCAGCCCCAGCATTTT.